A single sample is the source of the 10 T cell receptor beta chains below, sequenced in a study of T cell repertoires in cytomegalovirus infection. What these receptors recognize is not known. One entry per CDR3 protein, called by TCRdb with MiXCR from the reads. The sample carries around 900,000 distinct CDR3 sequences, around 32% recorded once. Here the sequenced sample was cultured CD8+ T cells from PBMCs, taken from culture after CMV antigen stimulation. The receptors derive from a human donor in good health (CMV status not recorded). Some clones in this sample may be carry-over from other donors' samples.

The rearrangement uses TRBV4-2 and TRBJ2-1, with 9 bases aligning to TRBD2. Germline V gene sequence: CDR1 LGHNA, CDR2 YNFKEQ. Trimming at V came to 0 bases and at J to 11 bases, leaving 5 bases not matched to a gene. This CDR3 contains 14 residues. In DNA, the CDR3 is TGTGCCAGCAGCCAAGAAGGCGGGGGGGATAAGCAGTTCTTC. The encoded protein is CASSQEGGGDKQFF.

This clonotype came up a few times. This sequence joins TRBV6-2 or TRBV6-3 and TRBJ2-1; no definite D call. The CDR3 runs 12 residues. Looked up from germline, CDR1 is MNHEY and CDR2 is SVGEGT. The germline V and J ends were trimmed by 8 bases and 6 bases, with 11 bases remaining between them. CDR3 coding DNA: TGTGCCAGCGGCCTAGAGCCCAATGAGCAGTTCTTC. This gives the protein CASGLEPNEQFF.

To note about this clonotype: Being one base from a much bigger clone, this may be a read error. The chain couples TRBV12-3 or TRBV12-4 to TRBJ2-2; D perhaps matches TRBD2 (5 bases). The CDR3 extends over 19 amino acids. V dropped 4 bases and J dropped 6 bases, with 27 bases sitting between them. The CDR3 nucleotides are TGTGCCAGCAGTTCCCCGGGTTTTTACATGGTCTGGGAGTCCGGGGAGCTGTTTTTT. Amino acid sequence: CASSSPGFYMVWESGELFF.

A few counts support this clonotype. V and J are TRBV6-2 or TRBV6-3 and TRBJ1-5, with D perhaps matching TRBD1 (5 bases). V was cut by 2 bases and J by 1 base, with 15 bases left in between. Germline V gene data show CDR1 as MNHEY and CDR2 as SVGEGT. The CDR3 spans 17 residues. The CDR3 protein is CASSYLRQGTSNQPQHF. In nucleotides, the CDR3 is TGTGCCAGCAGTTACCTGCGTCAGGGTACCAGCAATCAGCCCCAGCATTTT.

This clonotype was detected a few times. J is TRBJ2-7 and V is TRBV5-1; the match to TRBD1 covers 9 bases. V dropped 0 bases and J dropped 5; count of bases not matched to a gene: 3. The germline V gene encodes CDR1 SGHRS and CDR2 YFSETQ. The CDR3 length is 14 residues. CDR3 sequence reads: CASSLVDRGHEQYF. The CDR3 DNA reads TGCGCCAGCAGCTTGGTGGACAGGGGTCACGAGCAGTACTTC.

This clonotype occurred a few times. This sequence joins TRBV27 and TRBJ2-1, with TRBD1 as a possible D gene (5 bases). Looked up from germline, CDR1 is MNHEY and CDR2 is SMNVEV (reference sequence). V was trimmed by 7 bases and J by 4 bases, leaving 8 bases between them. CDR3 length equals 12 residues. The CDR3 DNA is TGTGCCAGCAAAACAGGATACAATGAGCAGTTCTTC. Protein sequence: CASKTGYNEQFF.

This chain links TRBV20-1 with TRBJ2-3; unclear D gene. The V gene's germline CDR1 is DFQATT and CDR2 SNEGSKA (reference sequence). CDR3 length equals 13 residues. The ends were cut back, 1 base at V and 4 bases at J, with 9 bases in the middle. The CDR3: CSARVEEADTQYF. The CDR3 nucleotides are TGCAGTGCTAGAGTAGAAGAGGCAGATACGCAGTATTTT.

This rearrangement joins TRBV4-3 to TRBJ2-3; D gene uncertain. CDR3 length equals 15 residues. Germline CDR1 and CDR2: LGHNA and YSLEER. V was shortened by 0 bases and J by 2 bases, with 9 bases between the two germline ends. CDR3 in DNA: TGCGCCAGCAGCCAAGATTTTGCCGTCACAGATACGCAGTATTTT. Encoded protein: CASSQDFAVTDTQYF.

This rearrangement joins TRBV19 to TRBJ2-2, with TRBD2 matching over 11 bases. CDR3 length: 15 amino acids. Losses at the gene ends were 3 bases for V and 4 bases for J; bases not matched to a gene: 1. CDR1 is LNHDA and CDR2 is SQIVND in the germline V gene (reference sequence). As DNA, the CDR3 is TGTGCCAGTAGTATCCTAGCGGGGGGCACCGGGGAGCTGTTTTTT. This sequence encodes CASSILAGGTGELFF.

The chain combines TRBV6-5 with TRBJ2-7; D is perhaps TRBD1 (7 bases). In germline, CDR1 is MNHEY, CDR2 SVGAGI. Deletions cut 2 bases from V and 6 bases from J, with 11 bases between. The CDR3 has 13 amino acids. In DNA form, the CDR3 reads TGTGCCAGCAGTTACATCCAGGGGGGCGAGCAGTACGTC. As protein: CASSYIQGGEQYV.